This TCR beta chain is from a study of cytomegalovirus exposure and HLA in healthy donors. At the level of the study: The early release's HLA-typed donors yielded approximately 82 million unique TCRs. General study points: Rarity characterized most TCR sequences, yet some public TCRs appeared in many donors. Presence/absence analyses treated sequencing depth as roughly uniform across donors.

Amplification used 60 Vbeta primers and 13 Jbeta primers. The protocol was immunoSEQ multiplex PCR, while the TCRdb copy is restricted to in-frame clones and leaves out a portion. Of 150,000 to 180,000 clones in the sample, more than 75% were seen once. Comments on this clone: Its target is not known.

The CDR3 spans 14 residues. The junction had 4 bases not matched to a gene; V was cut back by 6 bases and J by 2 bases. CDR1 and CDR2 from the germline V gene are SNHLY and FYNNEI. Sequencing was done on a sample of PBMCs. The clonotype comes from a woman aged 40 to 50 in good health and CMV-seropositive. The chain is built from TRBV2 and TRBJ2-7; 10 nucleotides line up with TRBD1. Here the CDR3 reads CASRTGTGAYEQYF. The CDR3 region has the DNA TGTGCCAGCAGGACCGGGACAGGGGCCTACGAGCAGTACTTC. Full variable domain (rest looked up from reference TRBV2 and TRBJ2-7): EPEVTQTPSHQVTQMGQEVILRCVPISNHLYFYWYRQILGQKVEFLVSFYNNEISEKSEIFDDQFSVERPDGSNFTLKIRSTKLEDSAMYFCASRTGTGAYEQYFGPGTRLTVT.